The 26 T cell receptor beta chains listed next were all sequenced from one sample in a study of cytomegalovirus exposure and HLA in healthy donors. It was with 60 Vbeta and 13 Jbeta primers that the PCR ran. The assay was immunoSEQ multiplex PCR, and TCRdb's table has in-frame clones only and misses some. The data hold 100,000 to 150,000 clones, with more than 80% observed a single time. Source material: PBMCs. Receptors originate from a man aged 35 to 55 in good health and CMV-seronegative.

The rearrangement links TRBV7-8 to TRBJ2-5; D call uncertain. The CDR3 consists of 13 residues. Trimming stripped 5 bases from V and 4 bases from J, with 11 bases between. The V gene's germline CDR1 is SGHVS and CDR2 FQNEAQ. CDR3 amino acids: CASSTPRGETQYF. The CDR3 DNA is TGTGCCAGCAGCACACCGAGAGGAGAGACCCAGTACTTC.

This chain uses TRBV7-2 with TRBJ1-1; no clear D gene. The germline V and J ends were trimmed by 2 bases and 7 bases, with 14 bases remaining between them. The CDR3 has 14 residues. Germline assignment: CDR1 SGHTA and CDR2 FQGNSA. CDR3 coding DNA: TGTGCCAGCAGCTTAATGAAGGCGGGCAGTGAAGCTTTCTTT. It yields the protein CASSLMKAGSEAFF.

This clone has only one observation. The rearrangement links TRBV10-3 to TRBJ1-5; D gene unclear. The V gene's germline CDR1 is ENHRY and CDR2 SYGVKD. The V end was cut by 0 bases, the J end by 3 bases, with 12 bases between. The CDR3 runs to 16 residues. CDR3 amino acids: CAISESTNVFNQPQHF. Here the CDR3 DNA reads TGTGCCATCAGTGAGTCGACTAACGTCTTCAATCAGCCCCAGCATTTT.

CDR3: CASTPSGRTYEQYF. DNA of the CDR3: TGTGCCAGCACCCCTAGCGGGAGGACCTACGAGCAGTACTTC. This chain connects TRBV27 to TRBJ2-7; the match to TRBD2 covers 11 bases. CDR1 MNHEY and CDR2 SMNVEV come from the germline V gene (reference sequence). The CDR3 runs to 14 residues. With V trimmed by 7 bases and J by 2 bases, 4 bases remained unmatched.

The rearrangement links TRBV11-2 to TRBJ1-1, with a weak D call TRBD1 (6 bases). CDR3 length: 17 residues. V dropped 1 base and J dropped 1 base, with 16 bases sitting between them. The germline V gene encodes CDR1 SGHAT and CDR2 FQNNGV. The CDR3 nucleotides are TGTGCCAGCAGCTTAGGCCCGACAGGAGGAAAGAACACTGAAGCTTTCTTT. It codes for CASSLGPTGGKNTEAFF. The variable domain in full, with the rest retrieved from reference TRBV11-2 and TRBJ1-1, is EAGVAQSPRYKIIEKRQSVAFWCNPISGHATLYWYQQILGQGPKLLIQFQNNGVVDDSQLPKDRFSAERLKGVDSTLKIQPAKLEDSAVYLCASSLGPTGGKNTEAFFGQGTRLTVV.

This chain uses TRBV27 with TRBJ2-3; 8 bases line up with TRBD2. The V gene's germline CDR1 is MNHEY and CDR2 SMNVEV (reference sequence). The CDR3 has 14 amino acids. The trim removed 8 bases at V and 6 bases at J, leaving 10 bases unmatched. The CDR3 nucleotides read TGTGCCAGCCGGGAGGGCAGTGAGTCCGATACGCAGTATTTT. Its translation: CASREGSESDTQYF.

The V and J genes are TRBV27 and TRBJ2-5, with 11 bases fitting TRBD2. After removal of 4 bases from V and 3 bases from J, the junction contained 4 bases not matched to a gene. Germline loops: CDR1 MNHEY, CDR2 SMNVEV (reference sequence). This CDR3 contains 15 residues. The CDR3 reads CASSSLAGVEETQYF. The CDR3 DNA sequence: TGTGCCAGCAGTTCACTAGCGGGAGTTGAAGAGACCCAGTACTTC.

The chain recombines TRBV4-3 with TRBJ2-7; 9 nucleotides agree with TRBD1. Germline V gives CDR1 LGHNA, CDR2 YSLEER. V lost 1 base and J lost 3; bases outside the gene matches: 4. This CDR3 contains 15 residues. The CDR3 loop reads CASSQAGTGSYEQYF. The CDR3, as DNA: TGCGCCAGCAGCCAAGCCGGGACAGGGAGCTACGAGCAGTACTTC.

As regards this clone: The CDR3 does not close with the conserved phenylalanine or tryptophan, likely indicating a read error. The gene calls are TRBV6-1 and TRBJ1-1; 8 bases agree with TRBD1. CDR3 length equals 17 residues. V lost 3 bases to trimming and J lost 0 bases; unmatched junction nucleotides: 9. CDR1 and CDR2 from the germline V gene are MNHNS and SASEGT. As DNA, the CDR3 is TGTGCCAGCAGTGACCGCAGGACAGGGTTCATGAACACTGAAGCTTTCCTT. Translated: CASSDRRTGFMNTEAFL.

Here the CDR3 reads CASSLWQGVGNTEAFF. In DNA form, the CDR3 reads TGTGCCAGCAGCTTATGGCAGGGGGTAGGGAACACTGAAGCTTTCTTT. The chain recombines TRBV7-9 with TRBJ1-1; the match to TRBD1 covers 7 bases. CDR3 length: 16 amino acids. V gave up 2 bases and J gave up 1 base; unmatched junction bases: 7. Germline CDR1 and CDR2: SEHNR and FQNEAQ (reference sequence).

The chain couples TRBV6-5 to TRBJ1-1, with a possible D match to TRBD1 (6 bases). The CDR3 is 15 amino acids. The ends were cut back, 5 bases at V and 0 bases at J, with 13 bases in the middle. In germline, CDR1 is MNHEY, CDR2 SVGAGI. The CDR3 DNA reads TGTGCCAGCAGTACCGGCGGGGGCTTGAACACTGAAGCTTTCTTT. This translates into CASSTGGGLNTEAFF.

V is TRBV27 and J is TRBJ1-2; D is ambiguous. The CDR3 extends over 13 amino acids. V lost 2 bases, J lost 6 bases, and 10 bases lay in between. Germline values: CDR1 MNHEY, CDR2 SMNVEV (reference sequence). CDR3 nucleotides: TGTGCCAGCAGTTTAACCGGGTATGATGGCTACACCTTC. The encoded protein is CASSLTGYDGYTF.

The CDR3 loop is CARSLGAGKGNEQFF. The CDR3 region has the DNA TGTGCCAGAAGCTTGGGGGCGGGAAAAGGTAATGAGCAGTTCTTC. J is TRBJ2-1 and V is TRBV5-3, with D possibly being TRBD2 (6 bases). TRBV5-3 is sorted into the ORF group, with uncertain function. The CDR3 runs to 15 residues. V was pared by 0 bases and J by 7 bases, with 14 bases between.

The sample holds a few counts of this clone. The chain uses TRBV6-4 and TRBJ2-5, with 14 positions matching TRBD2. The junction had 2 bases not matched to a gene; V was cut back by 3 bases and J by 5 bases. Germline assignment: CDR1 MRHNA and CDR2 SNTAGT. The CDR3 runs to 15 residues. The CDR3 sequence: CASSEGLAGDETQYF. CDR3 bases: TGTGCCAGCAGTGAGGGACTAGCGGGGGATGAGACCCAGTACTTC.

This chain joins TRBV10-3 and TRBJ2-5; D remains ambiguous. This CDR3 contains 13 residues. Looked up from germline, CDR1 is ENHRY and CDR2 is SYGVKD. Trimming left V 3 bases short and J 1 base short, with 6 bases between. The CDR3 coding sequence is TGTGCCATCAGTGATATGAGCCAAGAGACCCAGTACTTC. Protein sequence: CAISDMSQETQYF.

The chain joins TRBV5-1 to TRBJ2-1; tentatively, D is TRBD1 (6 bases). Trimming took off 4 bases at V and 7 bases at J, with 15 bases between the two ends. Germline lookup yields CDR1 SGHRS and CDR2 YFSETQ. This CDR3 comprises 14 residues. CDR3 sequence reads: CASSTSTQGNEQFF. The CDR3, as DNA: TGCGCCAGCAGCACCTCAACCCAGGGGAATGAGCAGTTCTTC.

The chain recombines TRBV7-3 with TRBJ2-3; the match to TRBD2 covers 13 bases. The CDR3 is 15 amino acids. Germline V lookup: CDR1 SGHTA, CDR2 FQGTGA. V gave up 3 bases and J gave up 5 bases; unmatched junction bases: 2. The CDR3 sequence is CASSFGLAGEDTQYF. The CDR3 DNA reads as TGTGCCAGCAGCTTCGGACTAGCGGGAGAAGATACGCAGTATTTT.

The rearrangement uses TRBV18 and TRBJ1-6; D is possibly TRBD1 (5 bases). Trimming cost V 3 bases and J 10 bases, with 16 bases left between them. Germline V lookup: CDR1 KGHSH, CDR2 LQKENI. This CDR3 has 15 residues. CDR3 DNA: TGTGCCAGCTCACCCCCTTGGGGGGAAGGGTCACCCCTCCACTTT. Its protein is CASSPPWGEGSPLHF. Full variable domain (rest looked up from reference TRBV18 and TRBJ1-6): NAGVMQNPRHLVRRRGQEARLRCSPMKGHSHVYWYRQLPEEGLKFMVYLQKENIIDESGMPKERFSAEFPKEGPSILRIQQVVRGDSAAYFCASSPPWGEGSPLHFGNGTRLTVT.

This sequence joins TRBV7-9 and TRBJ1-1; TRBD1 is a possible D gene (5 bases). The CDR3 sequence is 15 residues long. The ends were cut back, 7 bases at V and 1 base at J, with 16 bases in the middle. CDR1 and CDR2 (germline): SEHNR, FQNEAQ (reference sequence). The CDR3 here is CASMTALVQNTEAFF. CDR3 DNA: TGTGCCAGCATGACAGCTCTAGTCCAGAACACTGAAGCTTTCTTT. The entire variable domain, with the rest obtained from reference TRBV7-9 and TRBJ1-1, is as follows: DTGVSQNPRHKITKRGQNVTFRCDPISEHNRLYWYRQTLGQGPEFLTYFQNEAQLEKSRLLSDRFSAERPKGSFSTLEIQRTEQGDSAMYLCASMTALVQNTEAFFGQGTRLTVV.

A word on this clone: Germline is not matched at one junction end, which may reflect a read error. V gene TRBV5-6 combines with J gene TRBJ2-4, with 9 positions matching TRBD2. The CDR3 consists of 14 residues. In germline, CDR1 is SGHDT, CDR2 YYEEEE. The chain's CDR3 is CASTLAGLGNSQYF. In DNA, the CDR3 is TGTGCCAGCACCCTAGCGGGATTGGGAAACAGTCAGTACTTC.

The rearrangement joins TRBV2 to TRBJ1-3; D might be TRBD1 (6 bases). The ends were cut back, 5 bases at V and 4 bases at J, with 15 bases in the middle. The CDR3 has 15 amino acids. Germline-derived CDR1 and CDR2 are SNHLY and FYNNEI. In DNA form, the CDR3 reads TGTGCCAGCAGTCCGAAACAGGGTTTAGGAAACACCATATATTTT. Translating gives CASSPKQGLGNTIYF.

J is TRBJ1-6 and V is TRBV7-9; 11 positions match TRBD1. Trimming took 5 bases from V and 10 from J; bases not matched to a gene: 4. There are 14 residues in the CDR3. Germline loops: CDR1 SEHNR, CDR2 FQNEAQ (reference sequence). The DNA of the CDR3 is TGTGCCAGCAGCGCGGGACAGGGGGAATCACCCCTCCACTTT. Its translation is CASSAGQGESPLHF.

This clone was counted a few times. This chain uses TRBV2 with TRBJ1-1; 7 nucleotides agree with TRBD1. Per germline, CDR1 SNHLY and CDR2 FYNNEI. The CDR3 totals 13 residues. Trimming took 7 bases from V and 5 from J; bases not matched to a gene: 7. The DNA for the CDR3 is TGTGCCAGCAAGACAGGGATGGTGACTGAAGCTTTCTTT. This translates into CASKTGMVTEAFF. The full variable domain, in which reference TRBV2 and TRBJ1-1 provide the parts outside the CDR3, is EPEVTQTPSHQVTQMGQEVILRCVPISNHLYFYWYRQILGQKVEFLVSFYNNEISEKSEIFDDQFSVERPDGSNFTLKIRSTKLEDSAMYFCASKTGMVTEAFFGQGTRLTVV.

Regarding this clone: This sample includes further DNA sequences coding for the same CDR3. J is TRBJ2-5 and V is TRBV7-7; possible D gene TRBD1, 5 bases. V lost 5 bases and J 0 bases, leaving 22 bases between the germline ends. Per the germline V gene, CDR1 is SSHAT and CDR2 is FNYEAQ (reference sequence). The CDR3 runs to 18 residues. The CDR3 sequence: CASSPRRQYTMYQETQYF. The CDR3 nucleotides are TGTGCCAGCAGCCCCCGAAGACAGTATACTATGTACCAAGAGACCCAGTACTTC.

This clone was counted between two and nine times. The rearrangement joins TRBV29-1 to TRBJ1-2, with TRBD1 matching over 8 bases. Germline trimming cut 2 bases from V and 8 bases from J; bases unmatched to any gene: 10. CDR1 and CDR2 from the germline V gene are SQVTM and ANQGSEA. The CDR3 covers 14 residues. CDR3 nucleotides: TGCAGCGTTGAAAATCTTCCAGGGGGCCTGGGCTACACCTTC. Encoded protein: CSVENLPGGLGYTF.

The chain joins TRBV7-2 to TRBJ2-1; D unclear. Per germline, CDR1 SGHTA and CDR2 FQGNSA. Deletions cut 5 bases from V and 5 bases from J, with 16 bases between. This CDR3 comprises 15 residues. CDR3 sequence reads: CASSRTVTNDNEQFF. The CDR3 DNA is TGTGCCAGCAGCCGAACAGTGACGAACGACAATGAGCAGTTCTTC.